The entry below gives a single T cell receptor (beta chain) sequence along with its context. Its matching antigen is unknown. Amplification used 60 Vbeta primers and 13 Jbeta primers. TCRdb keeps only in-frame clones here, not all; method: immunoSEQ multiplex PCR. The data hold 150,000 to 200,000 clones, with roughly 79% observed a single time. This entry is derived from a study of cytomegalovirus exposure and HLA in healthy donors. The wider study: Some 77 million unique TCRs from HLA-typed donors were held in an early release of data. There were more than 350 genotyped donors. Of these, 75% to 85% fell in the genetic ancestry cluster associated with self-reported Caucasian donors.

Germline V lookup: CDR1 LNHDA, CDR2 SQIVND (reference sequence). This CDR3 spans 12 amino acids. Trimming took 11 bases from V and 4 from J, leaving 14 bases between them. Study-level results: Among the sequence variants, a highly shared cluster was likely an artifact of sequencing.

The specimen was PBMCs. V is TRBV19 and J is TRBJ1-2, with D perhaps matching TRBD1 (5 bases). The sequence came from a young man in good health and CMV-seropositive. CDR3 coding DNA: TGTGCCCGGACACGCCAAGGCTATGGCTACACCTTC. Translated: CARTRQGYGYTF.